The next 21 T cell receptor beta chains were all read from a single sample in a study of beta chain features in type 1 diabetes. Study-level points and caveats: Shortening that was moderate but significant affected the TCRB CDR3s of Type 1 diabetes patients in all four CD4+ subsets.

Reverse transcription of all isolated RNA meant that expressed TCRB transcripts were sequenced. The protocol was immunoSEQ multiplex PCR, while the TCRdb copy is restricted to in-frame clones and leaves out a portion. Seen here are roughly 700,000 clones, about an eighth observed once, and the top ten hold less than 0.025%. The antigens for these receptors are not known. The specimen sequenced was naive CD4+ T cells from blood. The receptors were gathered from a man aged 18 to 35 with type 1 diabetes.

CDR3 in DNA: TGCGCCAGCAGGACTAGCGGGGAATTACCCTACGAGCAGTACTTC. This translates into CASRTSGELPYEQYF. The genes are TRBV5-1 and TRBJ2-7, with 11 nucleotides matching TRBD2. Germline V CDR1 and CDR2: SGHRS, YFSETQ. This CDR3 comprises 15 residues. The junction had 6 bases not matched to a gene; V was cut back by 5 bases and J by 2 bases.

There are a few counts of this clone. The chain employs TRBV28 and TRBJ2-4; the D is unclear. V was cut by 2 bases and J by 4 bases, with 6 bases left in between. The CDR3 contains 13 residues. Germline loops: CDR1 MDHEN, CDR2 SYDVKM. The chain's CDR3 is CASSLDGKNIQYF. The CDR3, as DNA: TGTGCCAGCAGTTTAGACGGAAAAAACATTCAGTACTTC.

The chain links TRBV14 to TRBJ1-2; D remains unclear. Between the trimmed V and J ends, which lost 1 base and 7 bases, there was a span of 7 bases. This CDR3 spans 12 amino acids. Germline V CDR1 and CDR2: SGHDN, FVKESK. The chain's CDR3 is CASSQVGGGYTF. In nucleotides, the CDR3 is TGTGCCAGCAGCCAAGTGGGAGGTGGCTACACCTTC. The entire variable domain, with the rest obtained from reference TRBV14 and TRBJ1-2, is as follows: EAGVTQFPSHSVIEKGQTVTLRCDPISGHDNLYWYRRVMGKEIKFLLHFVKESKQDESGMPNNRFLAERTGGTYSTLKVQPAELEDSGVYFCASSQVGGGYTFGSGTRLTVV.

This clone has only a few counts. The J gene is TRBJ2-3, the V gene TRBV19; 9 bases fit TRBD2. This CDR3 has 15 residues. Germline V gene lookup returns CDR1 LNHDA and CDR2 SQIVND (reference sequence). Losses at the gene ends were 5 bases for V and 2 bases for J; bases not matched to a gene: 5. The CDR3 region is CASSVIAGATDTQYF. Written as DNA, the CDR3 is TGTGCCAGTAGTGTGATAGCGGGGGCCACAGATACGCAGTATTTT.

The sample holds a few counts of this clone. Additional DNA sequences in this sample encode the identical CDR3. This chain uses TRBV10-3 with TRBJ1-4, with 8 bases aligning to TRBD1. The junction had 0 bases not matched to a gene; V was cut back by 0 bases and J by 3 bases. The CDR3 loop spans 15 amino acids. Germline-derived CDR1 and CDR2 are ENHRY and SYGVKD. The CDR3 spells CAISESTGANEKLFF. DNA for the CDR3: TGTGCCATCAGTGAGTCGACAGGGGCTAATGAAAAACTGTTTTTT.

This clone was seen a few times. The chain recombines TRBV30 with TRBJ2-1; D gene uncertain. The CDR3 consists of 12 residues. The germline CDR1 and CDR2 sequences are GTSNPN and SVGIG (reference sequence). V shed 0 bases and J shed 7 bases, with 7 bases lying between them. DNA for the CDR3: TGTGCCTGGAGTGTATATGTGAATGAGCAGTTCTTC. Its protein product is CAWSVYVNEQFF.

This clone was detected ten times or more. The rearrangement links TRBV23-1 to TRBJ2-1, with no clear D. TRBV23-1 is labeled an ORF, and its function is uncertain. Between the trimmed V and J ends, which lost 2 bases and 5 bases, there was a span of 7 bases. This CDR3 has 13 residues. CDR3 nucleotides: TGCGCCAGCAGTCAACAAACTAACAATGAGCAGTTCTTC. Translated, it gives CASSQQTNNEQFF.

This chain uses TRBV10-3 with TRBJ2-7; 9 nucleotides align to TRBD1. The CDR3 loop spans 16 amino acids. CDR1 is ENHRY, CDR2 SYGVKD, per germline. Trimming took 6 bases from V and 0 from J; bases not matched to a gene: 9. This CDR3 is CAISLVPGQGSYEQYF. DNA of the CDR3: TGTGCCATCAGCCTTGTACCGGGACAGGGCTCCTACGAGCAGTACTTC.

Only a few counts were recorded for this clone. The V gene is TRBV30, the J gene TRBJ1-1, with D perhaps TRBD1 (6 bases). Germline CDR1 is GTSNPN and CDR2 is SVGIG (reference sequence). Trimming left V 5 bases short and J 0 bases short, with 10 bases between. The CDR3 consists of 13 residues. The CDR3 spells CAWGRDMNTEAFF. The CDR3, as DNA: TGTGCCTGGGGGCGGGACATGAACACTGAAGCTTTCTTT.

The chain employs TRBV10-3 and TRBJ1-4; 7 nucleotides line up with TRBD1. V dropped 4 bases and J dropped 4; count of bases not matched to a gene: 6. There are 15 residues in the CDR3. Germline V lookup: CDR1 ENHRY, CDR2 SYGVKD. The CDR3 reads CAISAQDRVNEKLFF. In DNA, the CDR3 is TGTGCCATCAGTGCCCAAGACAGGGTTAATGAAAAACTGTTTTTT.

The V gene is TRBV6-6, the J gene TRBJ2-1, with unresolved D. The CDR3 covers 13 residues. Looked up from germline, CDR1 is MNHNY and CDR2 is SVGAGI (reference sequence). Trimming shortened V by 5 bases and J by 10 bases, and 15 bases separated the two germline ends. The CDR3 here is CASSNTDLREQFF. DNA for the CDR3: TGTGCCAGCAGTAATACCGACCTCAGGGAGCAGTTCTTC.

The chain recombines TRBV20-1 with TRBJ2-2; tentatively, D is TRBD2 (6 bases). This CDR3 has 11 residues. V was pared by 6 bases and J by 8 bases, with 10 bases between. Germline CDR1 is DFQATT and CDR2 is SNEGSKA (reference sequence). The CDR3 loop reads CSAKAGGELFF. CDR3 DNA sequence: TGCAGTGCAAAGGCGGGGGGGGAGCTGTTTTTT.

With respect to this clone: A read error is possible here, since a much larger clone lies one base away. Other DNA sequences in this specimen translate into the identical CDR3. The J gene is TRBJ2-5, the V gene TRBV2; no clear D gene. Germline-derived CDR1 and CDR2 are SNHLY and FYNNEI. The CDR3 is 11 residues long. With 6 bases removed from V and 1 base from J, the gap between germline ends came to 3 bases. The chain's CDR3 is CASRFQETQYF. DNA of the CDR3: TGTGCCAGCAGGTTCCAAGAGACCCAGTACTTC.

This rearrangement joins TRBV4-1 to TRBJ2-1; D is perhaps TRBD1 or TRBD2 (5 bases each). Trimming removed 4 bases at V and 5 bases at J, with 18 bases between. CDR3 length: 16 amino acids. Per the germline V gene, CDR1 is MGHRA and CDR2 is YSYEKL. CDR3: CASSPSRDQGDNEQFF. Written as DNA, the CDR3 is TGCGCCAGCAGCCCCTCACGGGACCAGGGCGACAATGAGCAGTTCTTC.

The chain carries TRBV18 and TRBJ2-1; D uncertain. The CDR3 runs 17 residues. Germline CDR1 reads KGHSH; CDR2 reads LQKENI. Trimming cost V 3 bases and J 9 bases, with 24 bases left between them. This CDR3 is CASSPATSTLLTIEQFF. For the CDR3, the DNA is TGTGCCAGCTCACCGGCTACTTCGACCCTTCTTACGATTGAGCAGTTCTTC.

The chain combines TRBV30 with TRBJ2-3; no firm D call. Germline loops: CDR1 GTSNPN, CDR2 SVGIG (reference sequence). V lost 5 bases and J 5 bases, leaving 14 bases between the germline ends. This CDR3 has 13 residues. CDR3 protein: CAWGWLLGDTQYF. CDR3 coding DNA: TGTGCCTGGGGTTGGCTTCTGGGAGATACGCAGTATTTT.

This clone was observed a few times. This chain uses TRBV5-1 with TRBJ2-5; a possible D gene is TRBD2 (6 bases). The J call may not be correct, given that the DNA end is closer to TRBJ2-7. The length of the CDR3 is 14 residues. Per germline, CDR1 SGHRS and CDR2 YFSETQ. The CDR3, as DNA: TGCGCCACCGCGCCGGGGGACCCCTCCTACGAGCAGTACTTC. It translates to CATAPGDPSYEQYF.

This sequence joins TRBV7-2 and TRBJ2-7; the D is unclear. Germline V gene data show CDR1 as SGHTA and CDR2 as FQGNSA. The length of the CDR3 is 16 residues. V lost 0 bases and J lost 0, with 12 bases in between. The CDR3 bases are TGTGCCAGCAGCTTAGCGGGAAAGGCAGCCTCCTACGAGCAGTACTTC. This sequence encodes CASSLAGKAASYEQYF.

This clone was seen a few times. The rearrangement links TRBV6-6 to TRBJ2-3; D is possibly TRBD1 (6 bases). CDR3 length: 15 residues. V was clipped by 6 bases and J by 2 bases, with 15 bases between them. CDR1 and CDR2 (germline): MNHNY, SVGAGI (reference sequence). In DNA form, the CDR3 reads TGTGCCAGCAGCCCTCAGGGGCTACCCACAGATACGCAGTATTTT. It translates to CASSPQGLPTDTQYF.

There are a few counts of this clone. This chain joins TRBV29-1 and TRBJ1-1; the D gene is possibly TRBD1 (6 bases). CDR3 length: 12 residues. Germline loops: CDR1 SQVTM, CDR2 ANQGSEA. CDR3 nucleotides: TGCGTTGGGGGCAGGGGAGACACTGAAGCTTTCTTT. This gives the protein CVGGRGDTEAFF.

The rearrangement uses TRBV7-2 and TRBJ1-6; maybe TRBD1 (5 bases). Germline V lookup: CDR1 SGHTA, CDR2 FQGNSA. The CDR3 loop spans 15 amino acids. The V end lost 3 bases, the J end lost 8 bases, and 14 bases lay between the germline ends. The CDR3 coding sequence is TGTGCCAGCAGCTTGGTCGGGGGTGGTGATTCACCCCTCCACTTT. Translation gives CASSLVGGGDSPLHF.